This TCR beta chain comes out of a study of human T cells and chemical hapten exposure. MiXCR, run by TCRdb on the RACE reads, gives a single entry per CDR3 protein. The repertoire has tens of thousands of distinct CDR3 sequences, 11% of them found once; the top ten carry 2.2%. Time point noted: patch test 2, 6 weeks after DPC sensitization. The treatment was: therapeutic diphenylcyclopropenone sensitization with weekly scalp DPC. Whole blood that had not been fractionated was the source of extracted total RNA. Trimming removed 5 bases from V and 4 bases from J, with 20 bases in between. The CDR3 extends over 16 amino acids. The germline CDR1 and CDR2 sequences are MGHDK and SYGVNS. This clonotype was found a few times.

This sequence was found in a man aged 40-49 years with alopecia areata. Some clones in this sample may be carry-over from other donors' samples. The genes are TRBV25-1 and TRBJ1-1; D not certain. The specimen comprised whole blood, sampled in connection with sensitization to the hapten diphenylcyclopropenone (DPC). CDR3 bases: TGTGCCAGCAGTCAGCGTACGACGGGGAGGAGCACTGAAGCTTTCTTT. Its translation is CASSQRTTGRSTEAFF.